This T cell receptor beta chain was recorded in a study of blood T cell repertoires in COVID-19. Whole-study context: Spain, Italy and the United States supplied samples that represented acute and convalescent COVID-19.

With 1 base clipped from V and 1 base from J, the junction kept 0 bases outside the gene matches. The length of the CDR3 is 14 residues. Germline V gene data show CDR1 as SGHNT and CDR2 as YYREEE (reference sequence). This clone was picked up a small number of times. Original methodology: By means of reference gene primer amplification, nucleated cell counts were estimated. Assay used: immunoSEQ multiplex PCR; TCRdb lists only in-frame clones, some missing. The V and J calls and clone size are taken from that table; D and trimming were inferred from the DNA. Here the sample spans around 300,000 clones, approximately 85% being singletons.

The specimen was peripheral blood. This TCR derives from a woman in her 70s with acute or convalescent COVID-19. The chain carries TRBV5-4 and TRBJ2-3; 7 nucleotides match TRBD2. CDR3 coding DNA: TGTGCCAGCAGCTTGCGGGGGGGCACAGATACGCAGTATTTT. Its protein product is CASSLRGGTDTQYF. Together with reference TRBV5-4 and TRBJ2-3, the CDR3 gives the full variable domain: ETGVTQSPTHLIKTRGQQVTLRCSSQSGHNTVSWYQQALGQGPQFIFQYYREEENGRGNFPPRFSGLQFPNYSSELNVNALELDDSALYLCASSLRGGTDTQYFGPGTRLTVL.